The 20 T cell receptor beta chains given below trace back to one sample, sequenced in a study of T-cell reconstitution after alpha-beta-depleted transplantation in children. Preparation of the TCRbeta library used unique molecular identifiers. TCRdb analysed the PCR reads with MiXCR anew, one entry per CDR3 protein. The sample carries about 70,000 distinct CDR3 sequences, roughly 11% recorded once. The material was PBMCs, obtained before TCRalphabeta/CD19-depleted stem cell transplant. These receptors were taken from a boy between 10 and 17 years old with acute myeloid leukemia, due to receive a stem cell transplant.

This clonotype was found many times. V gene TRBV7-9 combines with J gene TRBJ2-2; D gene ambiguous. V shed 8 bases and J shed 7 bases, with 8 bases lying between them. The CDR3 extends over 11 amino acids. Germline CDR1 and CDR2: SEHNR and FQNEAQ (reference sequence). The CDR3, as DNA: TGTGCCAGCGGAAGCGTCGGGGAGCTGTTTTTT. Its translation is CASGSVGELFF.

This clonotype was seen repeatedly, ten times or more. This chain connects TRBV6-1 to TRBJ1-4; 10 nucleotides match TRBD1. Germline CDR1 is MNHNS and CDR2 is SASEGT. V gave up 6 bases and J gave up 9 bases; unmatched junction bases: 10. There are 15 residues in the CDR3. The CDR3 loop is CASSLRTGGLKKLFF. The CDR3 region has the DNA TGTGCCAGCAGCCTCCGGACAGGGGGGTTGAAAAAACTGTTTTTT.

This clonotype showed up many times. The chain employs TRBV10-2 and TRBJ1-2; TRBD1 matches 11 bases. The germline CDR1 and CDR2 sequences are WSHSY and SAAADI. The junction had 6 bases not matched to a gene; V was cut back by 4 bases and J by 5 bases. There are 15 residues in the CDR3. The CDR3 reads CASSVDRGREYGYTF. The DNA of the CDR3 is TGCGCCAGCAGTGTGGACAGGGGGCGCGAATATGGCTACACCTTC.

The chain has TRBV7-6 and TRBJ2-6; D could derive from TRBD1 or TRBD2 (6 bases each). Trimming left V 2 bases short and J 4 bases short, with 27 bases between. The CDR3 runs 21 residues. CDR1 is SGHVS and CDR2 is FNYEAQ in the germline V gene. The CDR3 protein is CASSLPPGGRGGAGGANVLTF. CDR3 coding DNA: TGTGCCAGCAGCTTACCCCCCGGGGGCAGGGGCGGCGCGGGCGGGGCCAACGTCCTGACTTTC.

The chain is built from TRBV10-3 and TRBJ2-5; D is perhaps TRBD1 (7 bases). The CDR3 has 13 amino acids. Germline CDR1 and CDR2: ENHRY and SYGVKD. The CDR3 spells CVSKVAGGETQYF. CDR3 sequence (DNA): TGTGTGTCCAAGGTTGCAGGGGGGGAGACCCAGTACTTC.

This clonotype was seen at least ten times. The V gene is TRBV6-1, the J gene TRBJ1-6, with D perhaps TRBD1 (6 bases). The germline gives CDR1 MNHNS, CDR2 SASEGT. The CDR3 is 14 residues long. With 10 bases removed from V and 7 bases from J, the gap between germline ends came to 17 bases. CDR3: CAIRSGTPNSPLHF. CDR3 nucleotides: TGTGCCATCAGATCCGGGACACCGAATTCACCCCTCCACTTT.

This clonotype occurred many times. The chain uses TRBV4-2 and TRBJ1-4; D remains unclear. Germline assignment: CDR1 LGHNA and CDR2 YNFKEQ. CDR3 length: 11 amino acids. V shed 7 bases and J shed 4 bases, with 4 bases lying between them. The CDR3 DNA reads TGTGCCAGCAACCGTAATGAAAAACTGTTTTTT. It translates to CASNRNEKLFF.

This clonotype was observed at least ten times. The V call is TRBV21-1, the J call TRBJ2-7. TRBV21-1 has pseudogene status. The CDR3 spans 9 residues. Here the CDR3 DNA reads TGTGCCAGCAGGGGTGAGCAGTACGTC. Amino acids: CASRGEQYV.

This clonotype was counted at least ten times. The chain employs TRBV7-2 and TRBJ1-2; D remains ambiguous. V was cut by 3 bases and J by 4 bases, with 18 bases left in between. This CDR3 has 16 amino acids. Germline V CDR1 and CDR2: SGHTA, FQGNSA. CDR3 amino acids: CASSFLGSAGPYGYTF. The CDR3 nucleotides are TGTGCCAGCAGCTTTTTAGGGAGCGCCGGCCCCTATGGCTACACCTTC.

This clonotype was observed a few times. The chain recombines TRBV21-1 with TRBJ2-7; TRBD2, the table's D call, lacks a check against the DNA. TRBV21-1 is an annotated pseudogene. The CDR3 sequence is 15 residues long. The CDR3 bases are TGTGCCAGCAGCATGGGACTAGCGTCTTCCTACGAGCAGTACTTC. It is translated as CASSMGLASSYEQYF.

This clonotype was counted ten times or more. V is TRBV5-1 and J is TRBJ1-1; TRBD1 matches at 7 bases. Germline assignment: CDR1 SGHRS and CDR2 YFSETQ. The trim removed 2 bases at V and 0 bases at J, leaving 7 bases unmatched. The CDR3 is made up of 16 amino acids. CDR3 loop: CASSFGADRMNTEAFF. The CDR3 nucleotides are TGCGCCAGCAGCTTTGGGGCGGACAGGATGAACACTGAAGCTTTCTTT.

This clonotype was counted ten times or more. V gene TRBV3-1 combines with J gene TRBJ2-1; the D gene is possibly TRBD2 (6 bases). CDR3 length: 17 amino acids. V was clipped by 1 base and J by 8 bases, with 21 bases between them. Germline V CDR1 and CDR2: LGHDT, YNNKEL (reference sequence). The CDR3 DNA sequence: TGTGCCAGCAGCCAAGTCGCACCGGGACTCCGCAGATATGAGCAGTTCTTC. Translating gives CASSQVAPGLRRYEQFF.

This clonotype has at least ten counts. The chain employs TRBV12-3 or TRBV12-4 and TRBJ1-3; no reliable D call. The CDR3 runs to 15 residues. V was clipped by 5 bases and J by 2 bases, with 13 bases between them. The CDR3 spells CASSIQEGTGNTIYF. For the CDR3, the DNA is TGTGCCAGCAGTATTCAAGAGGGCACTGGAAACACCATATATTTT.

Ten or more counts support this clonotype. The V and J genes are TRBV20-1 and TRBJ1-6; a weak D match, TRBD1 (6 bases). The CDR3 extends over 15 amino acids. V was cut by 6 bases and J by 7 bases, with 19 bases left in between. Germline V gene data show CDR1 as DFQATT and CDR2 as SNEGSKA (reference sequence). The CDR3 reads CSAPGLGGRNSPLHF. The CDR3, as DNA: TGCAGTGCCCCAGGCCTAGGGGGTAGGAATTCACCCCTCCACTTT.

This clonotype appeared many times. The chain recombines TRBV7-9 with TRBJ2-1; D is perhaps TRBD1 or TRBD2 (6 bases each). The CDR3 is 14 amino acids. V was shortened by 6 bases and J by 7 bases, with 16 bases between the two germline ends. Per the germline V gene, CDR1 is SEHNR and CDR2 is FQNEAQ (reference sequence). The CDR3 DNA sequence: TGTGCCAGCAGATTACTCGGAGGGGGGAATGAGCAGTTCTTC. Its protein is CASRLLGGGNEQFF.

There are many counts of this clonotype. CDR3 sequence reads: CAISESTHRTRSYTF. The CDR3, as DNA: TGTGCCATCAGTGAGTCGACCCACAGGACTCGAAGCTACACCTTC. This rearrangement joins TRBV10-3 to TRBJ1-2; the D gene is possibly TRBD1 (5 bases). Trimming removed 0 bases at V and 9 bases at J, with 17 bases between. The CDR3 length is 15 residues. CDR1 is ENHRY and CDR2 is SYGVKD in the germline V gene.

In its sample, this clonotype was seen many times. The J gene is TRBJ2-4, the V gene TRBV20-1; D gene ambiguous. The germline gives CDR1 DFQATT, CDR2 SNEGSKA (reference sequence). The CDR3 has 13 amino acids. Trimming left V 4 bases short and J 9 bases short, with 16 bases between. The CDR3 nucleotides are TGCAGTGCTATATGGCTAGAAGGCGGCATTCAGTACTTC. It yields the protein CSAIWLEGGIQYF.

This clonotype was recorded many times. The chain carries TRBV7-8 and TRBJ2-1; 9 nucleotides match TRBD2. From germline, CDR1 is SGHVS and CDR2 FQNEAQ. This CDR3 spans 16 amino acids. V trimming: 4 bases; J trimming: 4 bases; junction bases outside the gene matches: 8. In DNA form, the CDR3 reads TGTGCCAGCAGCTCGGTTGGCGGGGGGGTGTACAATGAGCAGTTCTTC. Encoded protein: CASSSVGGGVYNEQFF.

This clonotype was observed at least ten times. The chain recombines TRBV6-4 with TRBJ2-7, with D possibly being TRBD2 (7 bases). The ends were cut back, 7 bases at V and 4 bases at J, with 17 bases in the middle. The CDR3 has 14 amino acids. CDR1 and CDR2 from the germline V gene are MRHNA and SNTAGT. CDR3 residues: CASIDGRGVYEQYV. DNA for the CDR3: TGTGCCAGCATAGATGGGAGGGGGGTATACGAGCAGTACGTC.

This clonotype was found many times. The rearrangement joins TRBV10-3 to TRBJ1-1, with 12 positions matching TRBD1. CDR1 and CDR2 from the germline V gene are ENHRY and SYGVKD. V trimming: 8 bases; J trimming: 4 bases; junction bases outside the gene matches: 5. This CDR3 spans 14 amino acids. This chain's CDR3 is CAIRDRGPVTEAFF. For the CDR3, the DNA is TGTGCCATCCGGGACAGGGGGCCCGTCACTGAAGCTTTCTTT.